Reported below is one T cell receptor (beta chain). Survey-level immunoSEQ sequencing profiled the TCR beta repertoire. Libraries were prepared by immunoSEQ multiplex PCR; TCRdb keeps only in-frame clonotypes and omits some of them. The profile covers around 54,000 clones, with 85% to 95% appearing a single time and about 10% taken by the ten largest. V trimming: 6 bases; J trimming: 0 bases; junction bases outside the gene matches: 4. The CDR3 has 16 amino acids. CDR1 and CDR2 from the germline V gene are SNHLY and FYNNEI. The sample taken for sequencing was PBMCs. The chain recombines TRBV2 with TRBJ2-6; 8 nucleotides agree with TRBD2. This TCR was recovered from a man between 35 and 55 years old with rheumatoid arthritis. The CDR3 DNA sequence: TGTGCCAGCAGGACTAGCGAGAGCTCTGGGGCCAACGTCCTGACTTTC. Amino acids: CASRTSESSGANVLTF.